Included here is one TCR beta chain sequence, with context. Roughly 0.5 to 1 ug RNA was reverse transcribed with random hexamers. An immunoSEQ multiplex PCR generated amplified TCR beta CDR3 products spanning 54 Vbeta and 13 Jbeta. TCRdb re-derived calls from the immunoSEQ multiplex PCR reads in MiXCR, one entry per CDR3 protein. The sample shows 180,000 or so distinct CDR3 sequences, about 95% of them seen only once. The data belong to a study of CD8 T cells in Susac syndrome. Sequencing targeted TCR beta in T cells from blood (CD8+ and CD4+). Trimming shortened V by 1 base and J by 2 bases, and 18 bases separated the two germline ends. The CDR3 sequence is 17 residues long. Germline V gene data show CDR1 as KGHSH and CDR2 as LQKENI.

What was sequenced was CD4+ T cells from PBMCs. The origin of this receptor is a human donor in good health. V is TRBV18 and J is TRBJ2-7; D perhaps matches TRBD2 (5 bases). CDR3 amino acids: CASSPLLSGNGAYEQYF. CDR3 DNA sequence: TGTGCCAGCTCACCACTTCTTTCCGGGAACGGAGCCTACGAGCAGTACTTC.